The clone carrying this T cell receptor (beta chain) was observed once. Produced via immunoSEQ multiplex PCR; TCRdb's table is partial and in-frame only. The sample has some 340,000 clones; 83% are singletons. This entry is derived from a study of blood T cell repertoires in COVID-19. Donors in Cohort 3 counted as recovered after two negative PCRs, clearance, or symptom resolution. The CDR3 sequence is 15 residues long. The V gene's germline CDR1 is SEHNR and CDR2 FQNEAQ (reference sequence). The V end lost 5 bases, the J end lost 1 base, and 12 bases lay between the germline ends. The sample consisted of PBMCs or T cells enriched from blood (not recorded which). The origin of this receptor is a woman between 45 and 60 years old who had recovered from COVID-19. The gene calls are TRBV7-9 and TRBJ1-5; D call uncertain. CDR3 residues: CASSQVGGSNQPQHF. The DNA for the CDR3 is TGTGCCAGCAGCCAAGTCGGCGGAAGCAATCAGCCCCAGCATTTT.